The T cell receptor beta chain described here comes from a study of HIV-infected children after antiretroviral therapy interruption. Regarding treatment: PENTA 11 planned treatment interruption arm or continuous ART arm. Participants had taken at least three-drug ART for at least 24 weeks. RNA-based 3' RACE libraries used unique molecular identifiers. TCRdb called the 3' RACE reads again in MiXCR, with one record for every CDR3 protein. The table has about 40,000 distinct CDR3 sequences, less than 8.5% seen once; the top ten hold about 0.97%. From germline, CDR1 is SGHTA and CDR2 FQGNSA. The CDR3 spans 15 residues. The V and J ends lost 4 bases and 7 bases, in that order; junction bases with no gene match: 8.

The receptor was derived from a pool of human donors with HIV. The specimen comprised CD45RA+ CD4+ T cells from PBMCs, pooled from several time points, sampled from a donor given antiretroviral therapy, either interrupted or continuous. Subset of the sample: naive CD4+ CD45RA+ CD45RO- T cells. V is TRBV7-2 and J is TRBJ1-4, with 8 bases that match TRBD1. The CDR3 bases are TGTGCCAGCAGCTATGACCGGGACAGGCTTGAAAAACTGTTTTTT. This translates into CASSYDRDRLEKLFF.